These 9 T cell receptor beta chains were sequenced from one sample in a study of T cells in Graves' hyperthyroidism and ophthalmopathy (dated by TCRdb to between 2018 and 2021). Receptor libraries were prepared by multiplex PCR. Instrument used: Illumina HiSeq 2000. Amplification of TCR beta CDR3 regions was carried out from RNA transcripts. For the first round of RT-PCR on the TCR CDR3, the HTBI primer set was used together with the Qiagen OneStep RT-PCR kit. The public reads were quality trimmed at Q25 with fastp and then assembled into clones with MiXCR by TCRdb, keeping productive beta chains. All rows with the same CDR3 protein become a single entry with the most common DNA and genes. For this sample the table gives approximately 640,000 distinct CDR3 sequences, of which roughly a sixth were detected only once. Clones ranked in the top ten supply roughly 15% of the sample. Sequenced input: blood. These TCRs come from a man aged 50 to 60 with Graves' hyperthyroidism.

This clonotype was counted ten times or more. This chain connects TRBV10-3 to TRBJ2-5, with 7 bases that match TRBD1. CDR1 and CDR2 from the germline V gene are ENHRY and SYGVKD. The CDR3 is 12 amino acids. V lost 7 bases and J lost 3; bases outside the gene matches: 2. The CDR3 DNA reads TGTGCCATCAAAGGGACAGAAGAGACCCAGTACTTC. Translating it yields CAIKGTEETQYF.

This clonotype was detected many times. The chain employs TRBV25-1 and TRBJ2-5, with D maybe TRBD2 (5 bases). This CDR3 contains 21 residues. Germline-derived CDR1 and CDR2 are MGHDK and SYGVNS. Trimming left V 4 bases short and J 2 bases short, with 32 bases between. Here the CDR3 reads CASSAIWGGQTHRGIQETQYF. CDR3 coding DNA: TGTGCCAGCAGTGCCATATGGGGTGGTCAAACTCACCGGGGAATTCAAGAGACCCAGTACTTC.

Comment on this clonotype: This may come from a read error, since a much larger clone is one base off. This chain connects TRBV27 to TRBJ1-4; unclear D gene. CDR3 length: 14 residues. The V gene's germline CDR1 is MNHEY and CDR2 SMNVEV (reference sequence). This CDR3 reads CASSSLGTNEKPFF. The DNA of the CDR3 is TGTGCCAGCAGTTCCCTCGGAACTAATGAAAAACCGTTTTTT.

This chain links TRBV6-2 or TRBV6-3 with TRBJ2-1, with 15 bases aligning to TRBD2. The CDR3 is 20 amino acids. Germline loops: CDR1 MNHEY, CDR2 SVGEGT. The V segment lost 2 bases and the J segment 1 base; nucleotides outside the gene matches: 9. DNA of the CDR3: TGTGCCAGCAGTTACGCCGGGACTAGCGGGAGGTCCTCGTCCTACAATGAGCAGTTCTTC. This encodes CASSYAGTSGRSSSYNEQFF.

This clonotype was detected many times. The J gene is TRBJ1-6, the V gene TRBV7-2; D possibly corresponds to TRBD1 (6 bases). This CDR3 comprises 14 residues. Germline CDR1 SGHTA, CDR2 FQGNSA. The V end was cut by 7 bases, the J end by 6 bases, with 13 bases between. The CDR3 loop is CASTRGGLNSPLHF. CDR3 sequence (DNA): TGTGCCAGCACCAGAGGGGGACTTAATTCACCCCTCCACTTT.

This clonotype has more than one count but fewer than ten. This chain uses TRBV4-1 with TRBJ2-5, with 11 bases matching TRBD2. V lost 2 bases, J lost 4 bases, and 12 bases stayed unmatched. CDR1 is MGHRA and CDR2 is YSYEKL in the germline V gene. The CDR3 is made up of 18 amino acids. CDR3 in DNA: TGCGCCAGCAGCCAAAGTGGATCTAGCGGGAGGAAATTAGAGACCCAGTACTTC. Residues: CASSQSGSSGRKLETQYF.

The chain recombines TRBV5-1 with TRBJ1-1; TRBD1 might be the D (5 bases). The V and J ends lost 3 bases and 1 base respectively, with 13 bases between them. The germline V gene encodes CDR1 SGHRS and CDR2 YFSETQ. This CDR3 contains 15 residues. The CDR3 here is CASSWGPGRNTEAFF. The CDR3 DNA sequence: TGCGCCAGCAGCTGGGGCCCGGGACGGAACACTGAAGCTTTCTTT.

This clonotype has a count of ten or more. This sequence joins TRBV28 and TRBJ2-3; the match to TRBD2 covers 7 bases. This CDR3 region has 15 residues. CDR1 is MDHEN and CDR2 is SYDVKM in the germline V gene. The J segment lost 1 base and the V segment lost 2 bases, leaving 3 bases of the junction unmatched. CDR3: CASSLPGGGTDTQYF. The CDR3 nucleotides read TGTGCCAGCAGTTTACCGGGAGGAGGCACAGATACGCAGTATTTT.

Comment on this clonotype: A much larger clone sits a single nucleotide away, making a read error possible. The chain combines TRBV5-1 with TRBJ2-7; no definite D call. This CDR3 is 14 amino acids long. CDR1 SGHRS and CDR2 YFSETQ come from the germline V gene. The DNA of the CDR3 is TGCGCCAGCAGCTTGTACTGGGGTTCGAGCGAGCAGTCCTTC. Protein sequence: CASSLYWGSSEQSF.